The rows below give T cell receptor beta chains drawn from one sample of a study of neoadjuvant nivolumab and ipilimumab in lung cancer. Using immunoSEQ multiplex PCR, the repertoire was profiled, and TCRdb retains in-frame clones only, with some absent. The sample lists about 25,000 clones; around four fifths were seen once. The starting material was tumor tissue, obtained after neoadjuvant nivolumab, alone or with ipilimumab, at or shortly before surgery. These receptors came from an adult with non-small cell lung cancer. CDR3s include the opening cysteine and the closing phenylalanine or tryptophan. D genes are given only for firm matches. Size is omitted from some rows. Given values are once, few, many or a class for expanded clones.

TGTGCCAGCAGCTTAGAGGAGCTTGAGGGTGAAGAGACCCAGTACTTC	CASSLEELEGEETQYF	.	.	TRBV7-6	16	TRBJ2-5
TGCGCCAGCAGCTTGGTAGGCACTGAAGCTTTCTTT	CASSLVGTEAFF	.	.	TRBV5-1	12	TRBJ1-1
TGCGCCAGCAGTTACCGACCAGATATGAACACTGAAGCTTTCTTT	CASSYRPDMNTEAFF	.	.	TRBV5-1	15	TRBJ1-1
TGTGCCAGCAGTTTTATGGGCAGCGGACAAAATGAGCAGTTCTTC	CASSFMGSGQNEQFF	.	.	TRBV28	15	TRBJ2-1
TGCACCAGCAGCCAATGGGCGGGTGCTGCGAACACCGGGGAGCTGTTTTTT	CTSSQWAGAANTGELFF	medium-sized	.	TRBV1	17	TRBJ2-2
TGTGCCAGCAGCCCTAGCGGCCGGGTAGCGGGCGAGCAGTACTTC	CASSPSGRVAGEQYF	.	TRBD2	TRBV7-9	15	TRBJ2-7
TGTGCCAGCACCCCTGATCTTAGCTATCAGCCCCAGCATTTT	CASTPDLSYQPQHF	.	.	TRBV2	14	TRBJ1-5
TGTGCCAGCAGCTTATCCTTGGGGACGTTGAAGACTGAAGCTTTCTTT	CASSLSLGTLKTEAFF	.	.	TRBV7-5	16	TRBJ1-1
TGCAGCGTTGTGCGTATGGGGGGCACTGAAGCTTTCTTT	CSVVRMGGTEAFF	.	.	TRBV29-1	13	TRBJ1-1
TGTGCCAGCAGTATGGGGAGGGGGCACTATGGCTACACCTTC	CASSMGRGHYGYTF	.	TRBD1	TRBV6-5	14	TRBJ1-2
TGTGCCAGCAGCAGAGAGGGGCTAGCGGGAGTCCGGGGGGAGACCCAGTACTTC	CASSREGLAGVRGETQYF	.	TRBD2	TRBV5-6	18	TRBJ2-5
TGTGCCAGCAGTGAAGACGGATGGAACACTGAAGCTTTCTTT	CASSEDGWNTEAFF	.	.	TRBV6-1	14	TRBJ1-1
TGTGCCAGCAGCCCCTCCCCCTTGGGAAGCGGGGAGCTGTTTTTT	CASSPSPLGSGELFF	.	.	TRBV7-2	15	TRBJ2-2
TGCGCCAGCAGTGAGTCACTCGTTGAGGGCTACACCTTC	CASSESLVEGYTF	few	.	TRBV10-2	13	TRBJ1-2
TGTGCCAGCAGCTTGGCCAAGGAGACCCAGTACTTC	CASSLAKETQYF	.	.	TRBV5-4	12	TRBJ2-5
TGTGCCAGCAGTTCGATTGACAGGGGTTACTACGAGCAGTACTTC	CASSSIDRGYYEQYF	.	TRBD1	TRBV28	15	TRBJ2-7